The clone carrying this T cell receptor (beta chain) turned up a few times. Its antigen remains unidentified. Per the germline V gene, CDR1 is SGHTA and CDR2 is FQGNSA. The CDR3 extends over 14 amino acids. Trimming stripped 6 bases from V and 7 bases from J, with 18 bases between. The data derive from a study of T cells after yellow fever vaccination. About the study: Those fractions that held only low numbers of cells were prepared using the SMART-Seq v4 Ultra Low Input RNA kit. Overall study results and limits: Peak timing came faster in the weaker secondary response, day 5 versus 15.

Production of TCR cDNA was by 5'RACE template switching, which also added a universal primer site and UMIs. TCRdb passed the 5' RACE reads through MiXCR, listing each CDR3 protein once. The table lists about 510,000 distinct CDR3 sequences, just over 20% of them singletons, with about 16% in the top ten. This chain uses TRBV7-2 with TRBJ1-1; TRBD1 is a possible D gene (5 bases). The specimen comprised PBMCs, sampled about 21 days after the first yellow fever vaccination. The sequence derives from a young man who received the YFV17D yellow fever vaccine. This chain's CDR3 is CASSSAGGMIEAFF. CDR3 DNA sequence: TGTGCCAGCAGTTCCGCTGGGGGGATGATTGAAGCTTTCTTT.